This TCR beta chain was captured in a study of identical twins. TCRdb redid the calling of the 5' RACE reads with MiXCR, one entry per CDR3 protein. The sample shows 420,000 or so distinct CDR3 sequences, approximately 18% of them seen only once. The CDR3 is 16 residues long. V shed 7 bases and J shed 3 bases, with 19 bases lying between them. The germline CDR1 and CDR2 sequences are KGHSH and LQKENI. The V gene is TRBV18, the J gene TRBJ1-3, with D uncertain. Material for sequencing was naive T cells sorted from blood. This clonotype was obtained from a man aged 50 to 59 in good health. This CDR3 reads CASYVTEGHDGNTIYF. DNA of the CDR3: TGTGCCAGCTACGTCACCGAAGGGCACGATGGAAACACCATATATTTT.